Listed here are 21 T cell receptor beta chains from one sample, sequenced in a study of cytomegalovirus exposure and HLA in healthy donors. The PCR had 60 Vbeta and 13 Jbeta primers. Some clones are missing from TCRdb's copy, which holds only in-frame ones; the method was immunoSEQ multiplex PCR. The sample holds tens of thousands of clones. Material for sequencing was PBMCs. The receptors originated from a man over 45 in good health and CMV-seropositive.

The V call is TRBV6-5, the J call TRBJ2-1, with 7 bases matching TRBD2. Germline CDR1 MNHEY, CDR2 SVGAGI. V gave up 8 bases and J gave up 8 bases; unmatched junction bases: 15. CDR3 length equals 15 residues. CDR3 loop: CASSPGGGGSDEQFF. The CDR3 DNA sequence: TGTGCCAGCTCGCCTGGGGGGGGAGGTAGCGATGAGCAGTTCTTC.

The V call is TRBV19, the J call TRBJ1-2, with D maybe TRBD1 (5 bases). Germline values: CDR1 LNHDA, CDR2 SQIVND (reference sequence). CDR3 size: 14 residues. Trimming left V 4 bases short and J 7 bases short, with 16 bases between. CDR3 bases: TGTGCCAGTAGTAACACGGGGGGGACGGCTGGCTACACCTTC. This sequence encodes CASSNTGGTAGYTF.

The chain links TRBV20-1 to TRBJ2-7; no clear D gene. Trimming removed 6 bases at V and 6 bases at J, with 12 bases between. The CDR3 extends over 11 amino acids. CDR1 is DFQATT, CDR2 SNEGSKA, per germline (reference sequence). The CDR3 sequence is CSAPSVGEQYF. CDR3 in DNA: TGCAGTGCCCCCTCCGTCGGCGAGCAGTACTTC.

V and J are TRBV2 and TRBJ2-5; 7 bases align to TRBD2. Trimming cost V 6 bases and J 5 bases; bases outside gene matches: 6. The CDR3 spans 13 residues. Germline V gene data show CDR1 as SNHLY and CDR2 as FYNNEI. The CDR3 region has the DNA TGTGCCAGCAGGATTTGGGAGGGGGAGACCCAGTACTTC. Protein: CASRIWEGETQYF.

The chain couples TRBV10-3 to TRBJ2-1; 8 nucleotides line up with TRBD2. The germline CDR1 and CDR2 sequences are ENHRY and SYGVKD. CDR3 length equals 14 residues. V lost 5 bases, J lost 4 bases, and 4 bases stayed unmatched. CDR3: CAISSSGSYNEQFF. The DNA for the CDR3 is TGTGCCATCAGTTCAAGCGGGAGTTACAATGAGCAGTTCTTC.

This chain connects TRBV5-1 to TRBJ2-6, with a weak D call TRBD1 (6 bases). Germline V gene lookup returns CDR1 SGHRS and CDR2 YFSETQ. Trimming took 4 bases from V and 1 from J, leaving 12 bases between them. This CDR3 region has 16 residues. DNA of the CDR3: TGCGCCAGCAGCCCGCAAACAGGGTCTGGGGCCAACGTCCTGACTTTC. This sequence encodes CASSPQTGSGANVLTF.

This rearrangement joins TRBV6-6 to TRBJ1-5; 9 bases map to TRBD1. V lost 4 bases to trimming and J lost 3 bases; unmatched junction nucleotides: 4. The germline gives CDR1 MNHNY, CDR2 SVGAGI (reference sequence). CDR3 length: 15 amino acids. CDR3 bases: TGTGCCAGCAGTTCGCGGACAGGGGACAATCAGCCCCAGCATTTT. Encoded protein: CASSSRTGDNQPQHF.

This chain connects TRBV11-3 to TRBJ2-6, with 7 bases that match TRBD2. The CDR3 runs to 19 residues. Germline V gives CDR1 SGHNT, CDR2 YENEEA. J gave up 0 bases and V 5 bases, and 13 bases lay outside the gene matches. In DNA form, the CDR3 reads TGTGCCAGCAGCCCATGGGGCGGGGGTACTCTCTCTGGGGCCAACGTCCTGACTTTC. Amino acid sequence: CASSPWGGGTLSGANVLTF.

This sequence joins TRBV10-2 and TRBJ2-1, with 9 nucleotides matching TRBD1. Unmatched junction bases numbered 1, after V lost 4 bases and J lost 3 bases. Germline CDR1 and CDR2: WSHSY and SAAADI. CDR3 size: 14 residues. Here the CDR3 DNA reads TGCGCCAGCAGTGGGGACAGGGACTACAATGAGCAGTTCTTC. It encodes CASSGDRDYNEQFF.

The chain couples TRBV11-2 to TRBJ2-7; the match to TRBD2 covers 9 bases. The CDR3 is made up of 17 amino acids. The V gene's germline CDR1 is SGHAT and CDR2 FQNNGV. The ends lost 2 bases at V and 2 bases at J; junction bases unmatched: 10. The CDR3 loop is CASSLRLAGRPAYEQYF. Written as DNA, the CDR3 is TGTGCCAGCAGCTTAAGGCTAGCGGGACGGCCCGCCTACGAGCAGTACTTC.

J is TRBJ2-2 and V is TRBV29-1; 9 nucleotides agree with TRBD2. The V segment lost 4 bases and the J segment 4 bases; nucleotides outside the gene matches: 1. Germline assignment: CDR1 SQVTM and CDR2 ANQGSEA. The length of the CDR3 is 13 residues. The CDR3 bases are TGCAGCGTTGTGACTAGCGGCACCGGGGAGCTGTTTTTT. Its protein is CSVVTSGTGELFF.

The chain employs TRBV11-2 and TRBJ1-2; the match to TRBD1 covers 8 bases. Germline V CDR1 and CDR2: SGHAT, FQNNGV. V trimming: 4 bases; J trimming: 7 bases; junction bases outside the gene matches: 5. This CDR3 spans 13 amino acids. The chain's CDR3 is CASSSPGQAGYTF. Written as DNA, the CDR3 is TGTGCCAGCAGCTCGCCGGGACAGGCTGGCTACACCTTC. Drawing the rest from reference TRBV11-2 and TRBJ1-2, the complete variable domain is EAGVAQSPRYKIIEKRQSVAFWCNPISGHATLYWYQQILGQGPKLLIQFQNNGVVDDSQLPKDRFSAERLKGVDSTLKIQPAKLEDSAVYLCASSSPGQAGYTFGSGTRLTVV.

V and J are TRBV7-8 and TRBJ1-2, with 8 bases that match TRBD1. CDR3 length: 14 amino acids. Germline V gene lookup returns CDR1 SGHVS and CDR2 FQNEAQ. The V gene end was trimmed by 2 bases and the J gene end by 4 bases; junction bases not matched to a gene: 3. The CDR3 sequence: CASSLTTGAYGYTF. In nucleotides, the CDR3 is TGTGCCAGCAGCTTAACGACAGGGGCCTATGGCTACACCTTC.

The chain recombines TRBV6-6 with TRBJ1-1; D may be TRBD1 (5 bases). V lost 7 bases, J lost 6 bases, and 18 bases lay in between. The CDR3 spans 14 residues. The germline V gene has CDR1 MNHNY and CDR2 SVGAGI (reference sequence). Here the CDR3 DNA reads TGTGCCAGCACCACTGGGGGGGATATATCTGAAGCTTTCTTT. This sequence encodes CASTTGGDISEAFF.

The chain employs TRBV5-8 and TRBJ1-5; tentatively, D is TRBD1 (6 bases). The V end was cut by 7 bases, the J end by 0 bases, with 23 bases between. Germline-derived CDR1 and CDR2 are SGHTS and YDEGEE. CDR3 length: 18 amino acids. Here the CDR3 DNA reads TGTGCCAGCGGCTATCGGACAGTCCTTGGTTATAGCAATCAGCCCCAGCATTTT. It encodes CASGYRTVLGYSNQPQHF.

About this clone itself: One junction end does not reproduce the germline sequence, and a read error may be involved. The chain couples TRBV30 to TRBJ1-6; perhaps TRBD1 as D (6 bases). The germline V gene encodes CDR1 GTSNPN and CDR2 SVGIG (reference sequence). The CDR3 has 15 amino acids. CDR3 sequence: CAWCVSRTVDSPLHF. The CDR3 bases are TGTGCCTGGTGTGTGAGTAGGACAGTCGATTCACCCCTCCACTTT.

The chain uses TRBV27 and TRBJ1-1; 8 bases fit TRBD1. Looked up from germline, CDR1 is MNHEY and CDR2 is SMNVEV (reference sequence). With V trimmed by 5 bases and J by 0 bases, 2 bases remained unmatched. The CDR3 runs to 14 residues. For the CDR3, the DNA is TGTGCCAGCAGTCGGACAGGGTTGAACACTGAAGCTTTCTTT. This sequence encodes CASSRTGLNTEAFF.

This chain joins TRBV9 and TRBJ2-5, with a possible D match to TRBD1 (5 bases). CDR3 length equals 15 residues. V shed 0 bases and J shed 5 bases, with 14 bases lying between them. Per the germline V gene, CDR1 is SGDLS and CDR2 is YYNGEE. The CDR3 bases are TGTGCCAGCAGCGTAGCCGGGTTGGCAGGGGAGACCCAGTACTTC. Amino acids: CASSVAGLAGETQYF. Looking up the rest from reference TRBV9 and TRBJ2-5 gives the full variable domain: DSGVTQTPKHLITATGQRVTLRCSPRSGDLSVYWYQQSLDQGLQFLIQYYNGEERAKGNILERFSAQQFPDLHSELNLSSLELGDSALYFCASSVAGLAGETQYFGPGTRLLVL.

The J gene is TRBJ1-1, the V gene TRBV30; no definite D call. Germline assignment: CDR1 GTSNPN and CDR2 SVGIG (reference sequence). The CDR3 extends over 14 amino acids. Trimming took off 4 bases at V and 1 base at J, with 13 bases between the two ends. For the CDR3, the DNA is TGTGCCTGGAACCCTCTCGGCGGGAACACTGAAGCTTTCTTT. Its translation is CAWNPLGGNTEAFF.

The rearrangement links TRBV7-5 to TRBJ1-5; the table names TRBD1, a call not compared with the DNA. TRBV7-5 is a known pseudogene. The CDR3 has 14 amino acids. The DNA for the CDR3 is TGTGCCAGAAGCCAAACACCGATTTTCTGGCCCCAGCATTTT. Amino acids: CARSQTPIFWPQHF.

The chain employs TRBV13 and TRBJ2-3, with D unresolved. The CDR3 is 12 residues long. V was clipped by 3 bases and J by 3 bases, with 4 bases between them. Per the germline V gene, CDR1 is PRHDT and CDR2 is FYEKMQ (reference sequence). CDR3 in DNA: TGTGCCAGCAGCTTCCTGACAGATACGCAGTATTTT. It specifies CASSFLTDTQYF.